These T cell receptor beta chains were read from a single sample in a study of blood T cell repertoires in COVID-19. Libraries were prepared by immunoSEQ multiplex PCR; TCRdb keeps only in-frame clonotypes and omits some of them. The sample yields over 350,000 clones, approximately 90% seen once. The source material was PBMCs or T cells enriched from blood (not recorded which). These receptors were collected from a young woman with acute COVID-19. CDR3s include the opening cysteine and the closing phenylalanine or tryptophan. A D gene is named only where the DNA matches it firmly.

D gene: TRBD1; V gene: TRBV29-1; CDR3 protein: CSAGTGNQPQHF
D gene: TRBD2; V gene: TRBV7-6; CDR3 protein: CASSPWTSGSTDTQYF
D gene: .; V gene: TRBV18; CDR3 protein: CASSPGQRGYGYTF
D gene: TRBD1; V gene: TRBV28; CDR3 protein: CASRLQGSNEKLFF
D gene: TRBD1; V gene: TRBV4-2; CDR3 protein: CASSQYRGQPQHF
D gene: TRBD2; V gene: TRBV6-2/TRBV6-3; CDR3 protein: CASSLAGVYEQYF
D gene: .; V gene: TRBV5-5; CDR3 protein: CASSSGSGDTPLHF
D gene: TRBD1; V gene: TRBV9; CDR3 protein: CASSPNEGTVYEKLFF
D gene: TRBD1; V gene: TRBV7-2; CDR3 protein: CASSSRTGQRSYEQYF
D gene: .; V gene: TRBV6-5; CDR3 protein: CASSKSFGTEAFF
D gene: .; V gene: TRBV4-1; CDR3 protein: CASSPVTAKGNTIYF
D gene: .; V gene: TRBV29-1; CDR3 protein: CSVGEPKGFNEQFF
D gene: .; V gene: TRBV5-1; CDR3 protein: CASSLDRAGSYNEQFF
D gene: TRBD1; V gene: TRBV18; CDR3 protein: CASSPPTGGFGNSPLHF
D gene: .; V gene: TRBV30; CDR3 protein: CAWSPGSAGTGELFF
D gene: TRBD1; V gene: TRBV28; CDR3 protein: CASSADRGGEAFF
D gene: .; V gene: TRBV10-2; CDR3 protein: CASSAGTDTQYF
D gene: .; V gene: TRBV2; CDR3 protein: CASEFAGPYEQYF
D gene: .; V gene: TRBV30; CDR3 protein: CAWSSQEGVNEKLFF
D gene: .; V gene: TRBV11-1; CDR3 protein: CASRSGTSGNTIYF
D gene: TRBD1; V gene: TRBV5-1; CDR3 protein: CASSIMPGTGNTEAFF
D gene: TRBD1; V gene: TRBV19; CDR3 protein: CASSFPGQASYGYTF
D gene: TRBD1; V gene: TRBV5-1; CDR3 protein: CASSLGTGQRLNTEAFF
D gene: TRBD1; V gene: TRBV6-5; CDR3 protein: CASSYGRGPAFF
D gene: TRBD1; V gene: TRBV10-3; CDR3 protein: CAISRQGFNEQFF
D gene: TRBD1; V gene: TRBV5-1; CDR3 protein: CASSVTYGTAYEQYF
D gene: TRBD2; V gene: TRBV6-5; CDR3 protein: CASAPQLAGGNEQFF
D gene: .; V gene: TRBV19; CDR3 protein: CASSMRTRDSQFF
D gene: .; V gene: TRBV2; CDR3 protein: CASSEQGTAEAFF
D gene: .; V gene: TRBV14; CDR3 protein: CASSKRTVGDEQFF
D gene: TRBD2; V gene: TRBV5-3; CDR3 protein: CAELTLAGGSYNEQFF
D gene: .; V gene: TRBV5-8; CDR3 protein: CASSPRRNSPLHF
D gene: TRBD1; V gene: TRBV6-5; CDR3 protein: CASSPGGYEQYF
D gene: .; V gene: TRBV10-3; CDR3 protein: CAISDVEVETQYF
D gene: TRBD1; V gene: TRBV5-4; CDR3 protein: CASSWKGQGAYGYTF